The 20 T cell receptor beta chains below were found in one sample sequenced in a study of regulatory T cells in long-lasting Graves disease. Libraries of TCR beta came from iRepertoire HTBI primers plus Arm-PCR of CDR3 regions. TCRdb fed the multiplex PCR reads into MiXCR, producing one record per CDR3 protein. Among around 250,000 distinct CDR3 sequences listed, roughly 21% were seen once. Time point reported: newly diagnosed GD, antithyroid drugs for less than 3 months. Extracted RNA from PBMCs served as the source of the TCR library. This material consisted of peripheral blood mononuclear cells (PBMCs), taken at new diagnosis, from a patient treated with antithyroid drugs. The receptors were sampled from a female donor with Graves disease.

This clonotype has a count of ten or more. Here the CDR3 reads CASSAGGGARGEQYF. DNA of the CDR3: TGTGCCAGTAGTGCCGGGGGGGGGGCCAGAGGCGAGCAGTACTTC. The V call is TRBV19, the J call TRBJ2-7, with TRBD2 matching 8 bases. Looked up from germline, CDR1 is LNHDA and CDR2 is SQIVND (reference sequence). Trimming removed 5 bases from V and 6 bases from J; junction bases left unmatched: 12. This CDR3 region has 15 residues. The full variable domain, completed using reference TRBV19 and TRBJ2-7, is DGGITQSPKYLFRKEGQNVTLSCEQNLNHDAMYWYRQDPGQGLRLIYYSQIVNDFQKGDIAEGYSVSREKKESFPLTVTSAQKNPTAFYLCASSAGGGARGEQYFGPGTRLTVT.

The sample holds many counts of this clonotype. The chain carries TRBV12-3 or TRBV12-4 and TRBJ2-1; maybe TRBD1 (5 bases). The CDR3 is 14 residues long. Trimming took off 6 bases at V and 5 bases at J, with 14 bases between the two ends. The CDR3 here is CASSTDSENNEQFF. The CDR3 DNA follows: TGTGCCAGCAGCACAGACAGCGAAAACAATGAGCAGTTCTTC.

This clonotype was observed a few times. The chain couples TRBV20-1 to TRBJ1-1; D remains ambiguous. The CDR3 has 14 residues. Germline-derived CDR1 and CDR2 are DFQATT and SNEGSKA (reference sequence). V dropped 3 bases and J dropped 0 bases, with 11 bases sitting between them. The CDR3 coding sequence is TGCAGTGCTAGTAAGGACCGGATGAACACTGAAGCTTTCTTT. Translated, it gives CSASKDRMNTEAFF.

Remarks on this clonotype: A far larger clone differs by one base, so this is likely a read error. This rearrangement joins TRBV2 to TRBJ2-4; 12 nucleotides agree with TRBD2. This CDR3 has 15 amino acids. Germline CDR1 is SNHLY and CDR2 is FYNNEI. V was pared by 6 bases and J by 13 bases, with 13 bases of the junction left unmatched. The CDR3 sequence is CASRASGRALGEQYF. CDR3 DNA: TGTGCCAGCAGGGCTAGCGGGAGGGCCTTAGGTGAGCAGTACTTC. Full variable domain (rest looked up from reference TRBV2 and TRBJ2-4): EPEVTQTPSHQVTQMGQEVILRCVPISNHLYFYWYRQILGQKVEFLVSFYNNEISEKSEIFDDQFSVERPDGSNFTLKIRSTKLEDSAMYFCASRASGRALGEQYFGAGTRLSVL.

There are a few counts of this clonotype. A much larger clone lies one base from this, so it may be a read error. The genes are TRBV5-1 and TRBJ2-7; D possibly corresponds to TRBD2 (6 bases). V dropped 3 bases and J dropped 6 bases, with 22 bases sitting between them. The CDR3 loop spans 16 amino acids. CDR1 and CDR2 (germline): SGHRS, YFSETQ. The CDR3 DNA sequence: TGCGCCAGCAGCTCCGCGGCCCCGGGGGACGCGCGCGAGCAGTACTTC. It specifies CASSSAAPGDAREQYF.

This clonotype showed up many times. The genes are TRBV7-2 and TRBJ1-4; maybe TRBD1 (5 bases). The CDR3 spans 14 residues. The germline V gene encodes CDR1 SGHTA and CDR2 FQGNSA. Trimming removed 2 bases from V and 5 bases from J, with 9 bases in between. The CDR3 reads CASSLRDANEKLFF. The CDR3 DNA reads as TGTGCCAGCAGCTTAAGGGACGCAAATGAAAAACTGTTTTTT.

This clonotype was recorded at least ten times. The chain employs TRBV11-3 and TRBJ2-1; 7 bases are a match to TRBD2. The CDR3 totals 13 residues. The ends lost 1 base at V and 6 bases at J; junction bases unmatched: 0. Germline CDR1 and CDR2: SGHNT and YENEEA. The CDR3 bases are TGTGCCAGCAGCTTAGGGACTAGCAATGAGCAGTTCTTC. Protein: CASSLGTSNEQFF.

This clonotype was detected ten times or more. The CDR3 DNA reads TGTGCCAGCAGCTTGGAAGCGACTAGCGGCTACAATGAGCAGTTCTTC. Translation gives CASSLEATSGYNEQFF. The V and J genes are TRBV5-4 and TRBJ2-1, with 9 bases fitting TRBD2. The V gene end was trimmed by 0 bases and the J gene end by 3 bases; junction bases not matched to a gene: 4. The length of the CDR3 is 16 residues. Germline V gene data show CDR1 as SGHNT and CDR2 as YYREEE (reference sequence).

Details on this clonotype: As the CDR3 is not closed by the conserved phenylalanine or tryptophan, this likely results from a read error. The rearrangement links TRBV4-1 to TRBJ2-5, with TRBD1 matching over 7 bases. With 2 bases clipped from V and 5 bases from J, the junction kept 5 bases outside the gene matches. Germline V gene data show CDR1 as MGHRA and CDR2 as YSYEKL. The CDR3 is 14 amino acids. CDR3 loop: CASSQPQGRETQYL. The CDR3 DNA reads TGCGCCAGCAGCCAACCACAGGGGCGCGAGACCCAGTACTTA.

Many counts were recorded for this clonotype. This chain joins TRBV6-1 and TRBJ2-7, with D unresolved. V lost 2 bases and J lost 2, with 4 bases in between. Germline values: CDR1 MNHNS, CDR2 SASEGT. The CDR3 is made up of 12 amino acids. The chain's CDR3 is CASSEQTYEQYF. CDR3 in DNA: TGTGCCAGCAGTGAACAAACCTACGAGCAGTACTTC.

This clonotype was detected a few times. A single base separates this from a much larger clone, so it may be a read error. The chain combines TRBV29-1 with TRBJ2-7; 7 bases match TRBD1. This CDR3 is built from 13 residues. CDR1 SQVTM and CDR2 ANQGSEA come from the germline V gene. V gave up 4 bases and J gave up 3 bases; unmatched junction bases: 6. The CDR3 nucleotides are TGCAGCGTTGTAGGGACAGAGGGCTACGAGCAGTACTTC. Protein: CSVVGTEGYEQYF.

Many counts were recorded for this clonotype. This chain links TRBV4-1 with TRBJ1-1; no reliable D call. The CDR3 spans 16 residues. Germline CDR1 and CDR2: MGHRA and YSYEKL. V lost 0 bases and J lost 1, with 12 bases in between. The CDR3 DNA follows: TGCGCCAGCAGCCAAGATTGGCCCACGGGGAACACTGAAGCTTTCTTT. It specifies CASSQDWPTGNTEAFF.

This chain uses TRBV3-1 with TRBJ1-2; 10 bases map to TRBD1. Germline CDR1 reads LGHDT; CDR2 reads YNNKEL (reference sequence). V trimming: 1 base; J trimming: 4 bases; junction bases outside the gene matches: 3. The CDR3 sequence is 15 residues long. The DNA of the CDR3 is TGTGCCAGCAGCCAAGCTTGGACAGGGGGCTATGGCTACACCTTC. Amino acids: CASSQAWTGGYGYTF. Full variable domain (outside the CDR3, taken from reference TRBV3-1 and TRBJ1-2): DTAVSQTPKYLVTQMGNDKSIKCEQNLGHDTMYWYKQDSKKFLKIMFSYNNKELIINETVPNRFSPKSPDKAHLNLHINSLELGDSAVYFCASSQAWTGGYGYTFGSGTRLTVV.

This clonotype showed up many times. The J gene is TRBJ2-5, the V gene TRBV5-1; the match to TRBD1 covers 10 bases. Germline loops: CDR1 SGHRS, CDR2 YFSETQ. There are 16 residues in the CDR3. The J segment lost 2 bases and the V segment lost 5 bases, leaving 9 bases of the junction unmatched. The DNA of the CDR3 is TGCGCCAGCAGTTACTCCGGGACAGGGGCTCAAGAGACCCAGTACTTC. Residues: CASSYSGTGAQETQYF.

The rearrangement uses TRBV30 and TRBJ1-3; D gene uncertain. CDR1 and CDR2 (germline): GTSNPN, SVGIG (reference sequence). V lost 1 base and J 0 bases, leaving 10 bases between the germline ends. The CDR3 has 15 amino acids. Here the CDR3 DNA reads TGTGCCTGGAGTGAGGGCGGGTACTCTGGAAACACCATATATTTT. Its protein product is CAWSEGGYSGNTIYF.

This clonotype showed up just a few times. The V call is TRBV5-4, the J call TRBJ1-2; D call uncertain. The length of the CDR3 is 13 residues. Germline V gene sequence: CDR1 SGHNT, CDR2 YYREEE (reference sequence). The germline V and J ends were trimmed by 5 bases and 10 bases, with 18 bases remaining between them. CDR3 nucleotides: TGTGCCAGCAGTGCGGACCAGCCGAGGAACTACACCTTC. It translates to CASSADQPRNYTF.

This clonotype has more than one count but fewer than ten. A single base separates this from a much larger clone, so it may be a read error. The CDR3 end shows no conserved phenylalanine or tryptophan, and so a read error is likely. The chain carries TRBV7-2 and TRBJ2-4; 8 bases map to TRBD1. Germline CDR1 reads SGHTA; CDR2 reads FQGNSA. Trimming cost V 5 bases and J 1 base; bases outside gene matches: 7. This CDR3 is built from 16 residues. CDR3 residues: CASSPGQGFAKNIQYL. CDR3 sequence (DNA): TGTGCCAGCAGCCCCGGACAGGGTTTCGCCAAAAACATTCAGTACCTC.

Many counts were recorded for this clonotype. The chain recombines TRBV20-1 with TRBJ1-1; perhaps TRBD1 as D (6 bases). Per the germline V gene, CDR1 is DFQATT and CDR2 is SNEGSKA (reference sequence). With 6 bases removed from V and 2 bases from J, the gap between germline ends came to 13 bases. The CDR3 totals 13 residues. The CDR3, as DNA: TGCAGTGCCGGGGGCCCAGTAAACACTGAAGCTTTCTTT. Translated, it gives CSAGGPVNTEAFF.

Ten or more counts support this clonotype. The chain combines TRBV28 with TRBJ1-2; a weak D match, TRBD1 (5 bases). The germline V and J ends were trimmed by 5 bases and 3 bases, with 22 bases remaining between them. In germline, CDR1 is MDHEN, CDR2 SYDVKM. CDR3 length: 17 amino acids. CDR3 sequence: CASSHSLGIRGDYGYTF. The CDR3 DNA sequence: TGTGCCAGCAGTCATAGCCTCGGCATCCGAGGGGACTATGGCTACACCTTC.

This clonotype occurred many times. J is TRBJ2-3 and V is TRBV7-9, with D tentatively TRBD2 (6 bases). The V end was cut by 5 bases, the J end by 3 bases, with 21 bases between. Per the germline V gene, CDR1 is SEHNR and CDR2 is FQNEAQ (reference sequence). This CDR3 spans 17 amino acids. CDR3 amino acids: CASSRMGLAMRTDTQYF. The CDR3 DNA follows: TGTGCCAGCAGCCGAATGGGGCTAGCGATGAGAACAGATACGCAGTATTTT.